The 31 T cell receptor beta chains below come from one sample, sequenced in a study of cytomegalovirus exposure and HLA in healthy donors. PCR was performed using 60 Vbeta and 13 Jbeta primers. The data were produced by immunoSEQ multiplex PCR, yet TCRdb's version contains in-frame clones alone and is incomplete. This table has about 130,000 clones, around 77% appearing once. Sequenced material: PBMCs. The receptors originated from a man younger than 40 in good health and CMV-seronegative.

J is TRBJ2-1 and V is TRBV4-2; TRBD2 matches 7 bases. CDR1 is LGHNA, CDR2 YNFKEQ, per germline. Trimming took 4 bases from V and 8 from J; bases not matched to a gene: 8. There are 14 residues in the CDR3. The CDR3 region has the DNA TGTGCCAGCAGCCGGGAGGGACTACAGGATGAGCAGTTCTTC. Its protein is CASSREGLQDEQFF.

This sequence joins TRBV19 and TRBJ2-1; tentatively, D is TRBD2 (7 bases). Deletions cut 3 bases from V and 0 bases from J, with 18 bases between. The germline V gene has CDR1 LNHDA and CDR2 SQIVND (reference sequence). This CDR3 contains 18 residues. The CDR3 DNA reads TGTGCCAGTAGTATCGGTCGAGGGGGGAGGGCCTCCTACAATGAGCAGTTCTTC. As protein: CASSIGRGGRASYNEQFF. The full variable domain, with the rest looked up from reference TRBV19 and TRBJ2-1, is DGGITQSPKYLFRKEGQNVTLSCEQNLNHDAMYWYRQDPGQGLRLIYYSQIVNDFQKGDIAEGYSVSREKKESFPLTVTSAQKNPTAFYLCASSIGRGGRASYNEQFFGPGTRLTVL.

This clone is deemed medium-sized (0.01 to 0.1%). The chain links TRBV2 to TRBJ1-4; 9 bases are a match to TRBD1. The CDR3 is 18 amino acids. Germline V CDR1 and CDR2: SNHLY, FYNNEI. V lost 5 bases and J lost 0; bases outside the gene matches: 10. CDR3 protein: CASSWDRAQSATNEKLFF. In DNA, the CDR3 is TGTGCCAGCAGTTGGGACAGGGCGCAATCCGCAACTAATGAAAAACTGTTTTTT.

The CDR3 region has the DNA TGTGCCAGCTCACCGAGGACTAGCGGGAGGTCCTACAATGAGCAGTTCTTC. Translation gives CASSPRTSGRSYNEQFF. The V gene is TRBV18, the J gene TRBJ2-1; TRBD2 matches 14 bases. Germline trimming cut 3 bases from V and 1 base from J; bases unmatched to any gene: 2. The CDR3 runs to 17 residues. Germline V gene sequence: CDR1 KGHSH, CDR2 LQKENI.

In nucleotides, the CDR3 is TGTGCCAGCAGTTTATTAGGGCCCGGGACATCTGGCTACACCTTC. Its translation is CASSLLGPGTSGYTF. This chain joins TRBV27 and TRBJ1-2; D might be TRBD1 (6 bases). With 1 base removed from V and 7 bases from J, the gap between germline ends came to 16 bases. From germline, CDR1 is MNHEY and CDR2 SMNVEV (reference sequence). The CDR3 is made up of 15 amino acids.

The gene calls are TRBV5-1 and TRBJ2-7; tentatively, D is TRBD2 (6 bases). Between the trimmed V and J ends, which lost 0 bases and 6 bases, there was a span of 13 bases. From germline, CDR1 is SGHRS and CDR2 YFSETQ. The CDR3 length is 14 residues. The CDR3 DNA reads TGCGCCAGCAGCTTGGGACCCGGGACTTCCGAGCAGTACTTC. Translating it yields CASSLGPGTSEQYF.

This clone occurred a few times. V usage is TRBV18 and J usage is TRBJ1-5; 10 bases match TRBD1. Germline trimming cut 6 bases from V and 7 bases from J; bases unmatched to any gene: 12. In germline, CDR1 is KGHSH, CDR2 LQKENI. There are 16 residues in the CDR3. CDR3 in DNA: TGTGCCAGCTCCGAAACCGGGACAGGGGCCGGACAGCCCCAGCATTTT. Encoded protein: CASSETGTGAGQPQHF.

This chain links TRBV2 with TRBJ2-1, with 8 bases identical to TRBD2. CDR3 size: 14 residues. Germline lookup yields CDR1 SNHLY and CDR2 FYNNEI. V was pared by 6 bases and J by 4 bases, with 5 bases of the junction left unmatched. The CDR3 DNA is TGTGCCAGCAGGCCCCTAGCGGGTTACAATGAGCAGTTCTTC. This codes for CASRPLAGYNEQFF.

The V call is TRBV7-6, the J call TRBJ2-3, with D perhaps TRBD1 (5 bases). CDR1 and CDR2 (germline): SGHVS, FNYEAQ. The CDR3 loop spans 15 amino acids. V was cut by 0 bases and J by 4 bases, with 11 bases left in between. DNA for the CDR3: TGTGCCAGCAGCTTAGCCCCGACAGTCCCAGATACGCAGTATTTT. It codes for CASSLAPTVPDTQYF. The full variable domain, with the rest looked up from reference TRBV7-6 and TRBJ2-3, is GAGVSQSPRYKVTKRGQDVALRCDPISGHVSLYWYRQALGQGPEFLTYFNYEAQQDKSGLPNDRFSAERPEGSISTLTIQRTEQRDSAMYRCASSLAPTVPDTQYFGPGTRLTVL.

The CDR3 is CSASRMNTEAFF. The CDR3 nucleotides are TGCAGCGCGAGCCGTATGAACACTGAAGCTTTCTTT. This chain connects TRBV29-1 to TRBJ1-1, with D hard to call. The CDR3 extends over 12 amino acids. Trimming took 7 bases from V and 0 from J, leaving 9 bases between them. Germline V gene data show CDR1 as SQVTM and CDR2 as ANQGSEA.

This chain uses TRBV5-1 with TRBJ2-2, with D perhaps matching TRBD2 (6 bases). Germline CDR1 and CDR2: SGHRS and YFSETQ. The V and J ends lost 0 bases and 5 bases respectively, with 14 bases between them. This CDR3 comprises 16 residues. The DNA for the CDR3 is TGCGCCAGCAGCTTGGGTCTAGCGATTGGGACCGGGGAGCTGTTTTTT. Amino acids: CASSLGLAIGTGELFF.

The chain uses TRBV6-8 and TRBJ2-7; perhaps TRBD1 as D (6 bases). This CDR3 has 11 residues. CDR1 MNHGY and CDR2 SAAAGT come from the germline V gene. V was shortened by 10 bases and J by 9 bases, with 16 bases between the two germline ends. The chain's CDR3 is CAIAQGEVQYF. For the CDR3, the DNA is TGTGCCATCGCACAGGGTGAAGTGCAGTACTTC.

V is TRBV19 and J is TRBJ1-1, with D maybe TRBD1 (6 bases). In germline, CDR1 is LNHDA, CDR2 SQIVND (reference sequence). V was cut by 5 bases and J by 7 bases, with 14 bases left in between. The CDR3 loop spans 13 amino acids. In DNA form, the CDR3 reads TGTGCCAGTAGTCCACAGGGTTCTGGTGAAGCTTTCTTT. It translates to CASSPQGSGEAFF.

A single count supports this clone. This sequence joins TRBV5-4 and TRBJ2-7; no reliable D call. V was pared by 0 bases and J by 3 bases, with 4 bases between. The CDR3 runs 12 residues. Per the germline V gene, CDR1 is SGHNT and CDR2 is YYREEE (reference sequence). The CDR3 DNA sequence: TGTGCCAGCAGCTTGGACGGCTACGAGCAGTACTTC. It is translated as CASSLDGYEQYF. The full variable domain, completed using reference TRBV5-4 and TRBJ2-7, is ETGVTQSPTHLIKTRGQQVTLRCSSQSGHNTVSWYQQALGQGPQFIFQYYREEENGRGNFPPRFSGLQFPNYSSELNVNALELDDSALYLCASSLDGYEQYFGPGTRLTVT.

A single count supports this clone. The chain carries TRBV10-3 and TRBJ1-4; D gene unclear. The CDR3 has 15 residues. V lost 0 bases and J lost 4, with 9 bases in between. Germline CDR1 reads ENHRY; CDR2 reads SYGVKD. The CDR3 DNA sequence: TGTGCCATCAGTGAGTCGCGGCAGTATAATGAAAAACTGTTTTTT. Translated, it gives CAISESRQYNEKLFF.

Only a few counts were recorded for this clone. The chain links TRBV4-1 to TRBJ2-7; 7 bases align to TRBD2. CDR3 size: 16 residues. Losses at the gene ends were 7 bases for V and 3 bases for J; bases not matched to a gene: 15. Germline V CDR1 and CDR2: MGHRA, YSYEKL. CDR3: CASNPGGASGLYEQYF. The CDR3 bases are TGCGCCAGCAACCCCGGCGGGGCTAGCGGCCTCTACGAGCAGTACTTC.

The chain has TRBV2 and TRBJ2-4; D call uncertain. The CDR3 has 11 residues. The V and J ends lost 3 bases and 7 bases respectively, with 4 bases between them. CDR1 and CDR2 from the germline V gene are SNHLY and FYNNEI. The CDR3 protein is CASSDLNIQYF. The CDR3 DNA reads as TGTGCCAGCAGTGATCTGAACATTCAGTACTTC.

The V gene is TRBV15, the J gene TRBJ1-3, with a tentative D call TRBD1 (6 bases). This CDR3 comprises 18 residues. CDR1 is LNHNV and CDR2 is YYDKDF in the germline V gene (reference sequence). V was shortened by 0 bases and J by 2 bases, with 17 bases between the two germline ends. CDR3 DNA: TGTGCCACCAGCAGAGATCCCTTGACAGGCGTCCCTGGAAACACCATATATTTT. Amino acid sequence: CATSRDPLTGVPGNTIYF.

This clone was seen a handful of times. This chain connects TRBV6-5 to TRBJ1-5; the D gene is possibly TRBD1 (6 bases). CDR1 is MNHEY and CDR2 is SVGAGI in the germline V gene. The CDR3 sequence is 13 residues long. The V end was cut by 7 bases, the J end by 7 bases, with 14 bases between. CDR3 protein: CASNLGGAQPQHF. The CDR3 DNA sequence: TGTGCCAGCAATCTTGGGGGGGCCCAGCCCCAGCATTTT.

The sample holds one count of this clone. J is TRBJ2-1 and V is TRBV6-6; 7 bases fit TRBD1. V dropped 5 bases and J dropped 2; count of bases not matched to a gene: 3. This CDR3 spans 14 amino acids. The germline CDR1 and CDR2 sequences are MNHNY and SVGAGI (reference sequence). The CDR3 region is CASSRDSPYNEQFF. The CDR3 bases are TGTGCCAGCAGTCGGGACAGCCCCTACAATGAGCAGTTCTTC.

The genes are TRBV10-2 and TRBJ2-7, with D possibly being TRBD2 (5 bases). The CDR3 covers 13 residues. V was trimmed by 4 bases and J by 1 base, leaving 8 bases between them. CDR1 is WSHSY, CDR2 SAAADI, per germline. The CDR3 region has the DNA TGCGCCAGCAGTGGTCAGCGGTCCTACGAGCAGTACTTC. It is translated as CASSGQRSYEQYF.

V is TRBV7-8 and J is TRBJ2-5; possibly TRBD2 for D (5 bases). Germline V CDR1 and CDR2: SGHVS, FQNEAQ. This CDR3 is built from 16 residues. V was trimmed by 5 bases and J by 5 bases, leaving 21 bases between them. The CDR3 DNA reads TGTGCCAGCAGCCCGGGGAGATTTAAGGGCCGTGAGACCCAGTACTTC. Its protein product is CASSPGRFKGRETQYF.

J is TRBJ1-1 and V is TRBV5-5; no definite D call. The V end was cut by 2 bases, the J end by 0 bases, with 5 bases between. Germline V CDR1 and CDR2: SGHKS, YYEKEE (reference sequence). The length of the CDR3 is 13 residues. CDR3 in amino acids: CASSFFVNTEAFF. DNA for the CDR3: TGTGCCAGCAGCTTTTTCGTGAACACTGAAGCTTTCTTT.

The rearrangement links TRBV9 to TRBJ2-1, with 11 bases aligning to TRBD2. Germline CDR1 and CDR2: SGDLS and YYNGEE. The CDR3 totals 20 residues. V shed 1 base and J 7 bases; nucleotides not matched to a gene: 19. CDR3 amino acids: CASSVNLGLAGGGGLNEQFF. The CDR3 DNA reads TGTGCCAGCAGCGTAAATTTGGGCCTAGCGGGAGGTGGTGGGTTGAATGAGCAGTTCTTC.

This chain links TRBV29-1 with TRBJ2-1; D uncertain. The V gene's germline CDR1 is SQVTM and CDR2 ANQGSEA. CDR3 length: 11 amino acids. V was cut by 3 bases and J by 3 bases, with 3 bases left in between. The CDR3 sequence is CSVDNYNEQFF. The CDR3 region has the DNA TGCAGCGTTGATAACTACAATGAGCAGTTCTTC.

Only a few counts were recorded for this clone. The CDR3 DNA reads as TGCAGCGTTGCTAGGGGGTTGGGCACCGGGGAGCTGTTTTTT. It encodes CSVARGLGTGELFF. V usage is TRBV29-1 and J usage is TRBJ2-2; tentatively, D is TRBD1 (6 bases). Trimming cost V 4 bases and J 4 bases, with 13 bases left between them. In germline, CDR1 is SQVTM, CDR2 ANQGSEA. CDR3 length: 14 residues.

This clone was observed once. The CDR3: CAWSGGGAGELFF. CDR3 nucleotides: TGTGCCTGGAGTGGGGGGGGCGCCGGGGAGCTGTTTTTT. J is TRBJ2-2 and V is TRBV30, with a possible D match to TRBD2 (7 bases). The CDR3 contains 13 residues. Trimming took 1 base from V and 6 from J, leaving 9 bases between them. Germline-derived CDR1 and CDR2 are GTSNPN and SVGIG (reference sequence).

The J gene is TRBJ2-1, the V gene TRBV10-3; D gene ambiguous. The CDR3 contains 13 residues. V lost 2 bases and J lost 6, with 8 bases in between. Germline V gives CDR1 ENHRY, CDR2 SYGVKD. CDR3 DNA sequence: TGTGCCATCAGTGAGAGACTCTTCAATGAGCAGTTCTTC. This codes for CAISERLFNEQFF.

The chain recombines TRBV25-1 with TRBJ2-2; no clear D. V was pared by 6 bases and J by 4 bases, with 15 bases between. Germline assignment: CDR1 MGHDK and CDR2 SYGVNS. The CDR3 has 15 residues. The CDR3 loop is CASSSRVFGTGELFF. CDR3 DNA: TGTGCCAGCAGCTCTAGAGTATTTGGCACCGGGGAGCTGTTTTTT.

V usage is TRBV5-1 and J usage is TRBJ2-5; unclear D gene. V gave up 2 bases and J gave up 0 bases, with 11 bases separating them. The CDR3 loop spans 15 amino acids. Looked up from germline, CDR1 is SGHRS and CDR2 is YFSETQ. The CDR3 nucleotides read TGCGCCAGCAGCTTTGCAGGTTCAAACCAAGAGACCCAGTACTTC. It is translated as CASSFAGSNQETQYF.

This clone came up a few times. The rearrangement links TRBV6-5 to TRBJ1-2, with 7 bases matching TRBD1. The CDR3 consists of 13 residues. Germline V gives CDR1 MNHEY, CDR2 SVGAGI. The junction had 1 base not matched to a gene; V was cut back by 4 bases and J by 2 bases. The CDR3 is CASSSGGNYGYTF. In nucleotides, the CDR3 is TGTGCCAGCAGTTCAGGGGGAAACTATGGCTACACCTTC.